Each of the 10 T cell receptor beta chains below was sequenced from the same sample in a study of blood T cell repertoires in COVID-19. Only in-frame clones appear in the TCRdb table, and some are missing; sequencing was by immunoSEQ multiplex PCR. The sample lists some 350,000 clones, about 90% seen once, with about 6.3% in the top ten. The sequenced sample was peripheral blood. The receptors were sampled from a woman between 45 and 65 years old with COVID-19, enrolled during active disease.

This clone was seen only once. The CDR3 DNA follows: TGCAGCGTTGTGGCGCCGATCGGGGTCTTAGATGGCTACACCTTC. This translates into CSVVAPIGVLDGYTF. The chain uses TRBV29-1 and TRBJ1-2; D gene uncertain. The CDR3 is 15 residues long. Trimming took 4 bases from V and 6 from J, leaving 21 bases between them. Germline V CDR1 and CDR2: SQVTM, ANQGSEA.

J is TRBJ2-1 and V is TRBV30, with no clear D. The CDR3 covers 11 residues. The V gene lost 4 bases and the J gene lost 11 bases, with 12 bases spanning the gap. CDR1 and CDR2 from the germline V gene are GTSNPN and SVGIG (reference sequence). The CDR3 DNA reads TGTGCCTGGACGCTCGAGCGTAAGCAGTTCTTC. This sequence encodes CAWTLERKQFF.

V is TRBV7-3 and J is TRBJ2-7, with a possible D match to TRBD1 (5 bases). The CDR3 has 13 residues. Germline V gene sequence: CDR1 SGHTA, CDR2 FQGTGA. With 5 bases removed from V and 5 bases from J, the gap between germline ends came to 13 bases. CDR3 loop: CASSLGDRNEQYF. The DNA for the CDR3 is TGTGCCAGCAGCCTAGGGGATCGGAACGAGCAGTACTTC.

The gene calls are TRBV14 and TRBJ2-7, with 10 bases aligning to TRBD1. This CDR3 is 15 amino acids long. CDR1 SGHDN and CDR2 FVKESK come from the germline V gene. V lost 4 bases, J lost 2 bases, and 5 bases stayed unmatched. Written as DNA, the CDR3 is TGTGCCAGCAGCCTCCGGGACAGGGGAACCTACGAGCAGTACTTC. Its protein product is CASSLRDRGTYEQYF.

The sample holds one count of this clone. This chain links TRBV6-1 with TRBJ2-3; D is ambiguous. CDR1 MNHNS and CDR2 SASEGT come from the germline V gene. CDR3 length: 14 residues. The V end was cut by 2 bases, the J end by 2 bases, with 8 bases between. CDR3 DNA sequence: TGTGCCAGCAGTGAACCGGTGTCCACAGATACGCAGTATTTT. This encodes CASSEPVSTDTQYF.

Comment on this clone: The germline gene is not matched at one end of the junction; a read error may be the cause. The rearrangement links TRBV5-4 to TRBJ2-7; 9 bases match TRBD1. CDR1 SGHNT and CDR2 YYREEE come from the germline V gene (reference sequence). This CDR3 region has 16 residues. CDR3 residues: CASTLQPGQGTYEQYF. The CDR3 DNA follows: TGTGCCAGCACCTTGCAACCGGGACAGGGAACCTACGAGCAGTACTTC. The full variable domain, with the rest looked up from reference TRBV5-4 and TRBJ2-7, is ETGVTQSPTHLIKTRGQQVTLRCSSQSGHNTVSWYQQALGQGPQFIFQYYREEENGRGNFPPRFSGLQFPNYSSELNVNALELDDSALYLCASTLQPGQGTYEQYFGPGTRLTVT.

CDR3 coding DNA: TGTGCCAGCAGCCGACAGGGTGGGTCCTACGAGCAGTACTTC. Protein: CASSRQGGSYEQYF. The J gene is TRBJ2-7, the V gene TRBV7-9; 7 nucleotides align to TRBD1. This CDR3 has 14 residues. Germline CDR1 is SEHNR and CDR2 is FQNEAQ (reference sequence). Trimming at V came to 5 bases and at J to 1 base, leaving 5 bases not matched to a gene.

This rearrangement joins TRBV15 to TRBJ1-2; possible D gene TRBD1, 5 bases. The CDR3 contains 16 residues. Between the trimmed V and J ends, which lost 0 bases and 7 bases, there was a span of 18 bases. Germline V lookup: CDR1 LNHNV, CDR2 YYDKDF (reference sequence). Here the CDR3 DNA reads TGTGCCACCAGCAGAGAGGCCCTAGGAGGGGCCGGTGGCTACACCTTC. Protein product: CATSREALGGAGGYTF. The entire variable domain, with the rest obtained from reference TRBV15 and TRBJ1-2, is as follows: DAMVIQNPRYQVTQFGKPVTLSCSQTLNHNVMYWYQQKSSQAPKLLFHYYDKDFNNEADTPDNFQSRRPNTSFCFLDIRSPGLGDTAMYLCATSREALGGAGGYTFGSGTRLTVV.

This clone was observed a few times. This chain links TRBV6-1 with TRBJ1-2; the D gene is possibly TRBD1 (5 bases). Trimming removed 1 base from V and 4 bases from J, with 13 bases in between. Germline CDR1 is MNHNS and CDR2 is SASEGT. The CDR3 is 15 residues long. This CDR3 is CASSEGLLQGYGYTF. The CDR3 region has the DNA TGTGCCAGCAGTGAAGGTCTCCTTCAGGGCTATGGCTACACCTTC.

The rearrangement links TRBV3-1 (or the pseudogene TRBV3-2) to TRBJ2-5; D might be TRBD1 (5 bases). The CDR3 length is 13 residues. Germline V gene data show CDR1 as LGHDT and CDR2 as YNNKEL (reference sequence). V lost 4 bases and J lost 3, with 9 bases in between. The CDR3 is CASSLRQKETQYF. The CDR3, as DNA: TGTGCCAGCAGCCTCAGACAGAAAGAGACCCAGTACTTC.